Listed here is a single T cell receptor beta chain. Its antigen is still unknown. This record comes from a study of blood T cells in healthy people across ages. Points from the study as a whole: Long-lived donors exceeded aged donors in naive CD4+ cells and diversity.

Through a sample-barcoded 5' primer and a J-beta primer mix, a second PCR was run for roughly 6 to 12 cycles. Through a template-switch adaptor with 12 random nucleotides, each cDNA molecule received a tag. TCRdb used MiXCR to reprocess the 5' RACE reads, holding one entry per CDR3 protein. Among approximately 490,000 distinct CDR3 sequences listed, under 30% were seen once. Trimming cost V 6 bases and J 3 bases, with 11 bases left between them. The CDR3 is 13 amino acids. This sample also belongs to another study, concerning T cells of mothers and their children. That paper states: During the second PCR, the M1S primer introduced sample barcodes along with 2-4 random nucleotides.

Sequencing input: blood. This chain links TRBV12-3 or TRBV12-4 with TRBJ1-1; D is unclear. The TCR comes from a boy younger than 18 in good health. The CDR3 nucleotides are TGTGCCAGCAGCTCCTGGGCAGACACTGAAGCTTTCTTT. Translation gives CASSSWADTEAFF.